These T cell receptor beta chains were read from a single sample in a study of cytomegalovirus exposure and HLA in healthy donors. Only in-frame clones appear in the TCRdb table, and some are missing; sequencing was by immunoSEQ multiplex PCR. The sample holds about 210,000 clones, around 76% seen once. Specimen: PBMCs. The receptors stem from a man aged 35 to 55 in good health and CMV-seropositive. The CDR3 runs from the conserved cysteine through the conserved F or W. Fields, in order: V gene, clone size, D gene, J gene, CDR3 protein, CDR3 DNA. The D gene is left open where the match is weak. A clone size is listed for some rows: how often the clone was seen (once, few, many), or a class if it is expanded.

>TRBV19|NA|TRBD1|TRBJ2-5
CASSSWDSQETQYF
TGTGCCAGTAGTTCGTGGGACAGTCAAGAGACCCAGTACTTC
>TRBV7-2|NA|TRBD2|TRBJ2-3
CASSGRLAGVTDTQYF
TGTGCCAGCAGCGGTAGACTAGCGGGAGTCACAGATACGCAGTATTTT
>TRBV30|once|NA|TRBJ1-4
CAWSVKAGDNEKLFF
TGTGCCTGGAGTGTAAAGGCAGGGGATAATGAAAAACTGTTTTTT
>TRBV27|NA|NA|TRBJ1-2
CASSPRGENYGYTF
TGTGCCAGCAGCCCGCGGGGCGAGAACTATGGCTACACCTTC
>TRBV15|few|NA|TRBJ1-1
CATSRLNTEAFF
TGTGCCACCAGCAGGTTAAACACTGAAGCTTTCTTT
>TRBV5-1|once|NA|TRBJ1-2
CASSLAGRSYGYTF
TGCGCCAGCAGCTTGGCCGGTCGAAGCTATGGCTACACCTTC
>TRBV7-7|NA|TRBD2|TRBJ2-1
CASSLTSGPYNEQFF
TGTGCTAGCAGCTTAACTAGCGGGCCCTACAATGAGCAGTTCTTC
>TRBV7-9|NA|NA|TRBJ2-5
CASSLGGVQETQYF
TGTGCCAGCAGCCTAGGGGGGGTTCAAGAGACCCAGTACTTC
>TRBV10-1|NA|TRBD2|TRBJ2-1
CASSPLAGGHNEQFF
TGCGCCAGCAGTCCCCTAGCGGGAGGGCATAATGAGCAGTTCTTC
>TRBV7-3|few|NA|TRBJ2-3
CASSLTGGSTDTQYF
TGTGCCAGCAGCTTAACTGGCGGGAGCACAGATACGCAGTATTTT
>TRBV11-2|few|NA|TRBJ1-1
CASSLEWGRSNTEAFF
TGTGCCAGCAGCTTAGAATGGGGCCGTTCGAACACTGAAGCTTTCTTT
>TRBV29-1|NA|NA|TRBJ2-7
CSVSPRQASYEQYF
TGCAGCGTTTCCCCTAGACAGGCCTCCTACGAGCAGTACTTC
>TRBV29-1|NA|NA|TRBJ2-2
CSVVKRGTGELFF
TGCAGCGTCGTCAAAAGGGGCACCGGGGAGCTGTTTTTT
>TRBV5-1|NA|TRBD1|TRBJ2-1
CASSLQGIDEQFF
TGCGCCAGCAGCTTACAGGGGATCGATGAGCAGTTCTTC
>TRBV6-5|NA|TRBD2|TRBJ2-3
CASSYASGITDTQYF
TGTGCCAGCAGTTACGCTAGCGGGATCACAGATACGCAGTATTTT
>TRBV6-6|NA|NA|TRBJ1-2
CASSYSGQLAGYTF
TGTGCCAGCAGTTATTCAGGGCAGCTCGCTGGCTACACCTTC
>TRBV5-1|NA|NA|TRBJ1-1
CASSLVSNTEAFF
TGCGCCAGCAGCTTGGTGTCTAACACTGAAGCTTTCTTT
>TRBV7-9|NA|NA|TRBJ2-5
CASSLTDYGETQYF
TGTGCCAGCAGCCTAACGGACTACGGAGAGACCCAGTACTTC
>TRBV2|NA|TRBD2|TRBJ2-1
CASLLAGYNEQFF
TGTGCCAGCTTACTAGCGGGTTACAATGAGCAGTTCTTC
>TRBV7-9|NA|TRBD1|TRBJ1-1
CASSEGQGLNTEAFF
TGTGCCAGCAGCGAAGGACAGGGTCTGAACACTGAAGCTTTCTTT
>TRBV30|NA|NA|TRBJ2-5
CAWSGGYQETQYF
TGTGCCTGGAGTGGCGGATATCAAGAGACCCAGTACTTC
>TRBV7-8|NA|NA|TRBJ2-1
CASSLTEYDEQFF
TGTGCCAGCAGCTTAACTGAGTACGATGAGCAGTTCTTC
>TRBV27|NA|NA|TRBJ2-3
CASTGTTDTQYF
TGTGCCAGCACCGGTACCACAGATACGCAGTATTTT
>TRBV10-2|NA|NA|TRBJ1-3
CASSPGSGNTIYF
TGCGCCAGCAGCCCGGGGTCTGGAAACACCATATATTTT
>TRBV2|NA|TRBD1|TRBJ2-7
CATAPDRDGYEQYF
TGTGCCACCGCCCCGGACAGGGATGGGTACGAGCAGTACTTC
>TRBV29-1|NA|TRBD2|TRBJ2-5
CSALGGVETQYF
TGCAGCGCCCTGGGGGGGGTAGAGACCCAGTACTTC
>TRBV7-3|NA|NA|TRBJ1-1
CASSLGGRVGTEAFF
TGTGCCAGCAGCTTAGGGGGGAGGGTGGGCACTGAAGCTTTCTTT
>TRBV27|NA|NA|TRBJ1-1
CASSWGGEAEAFF
TGTGCCAGCAGTTGGGGGGGGGAGGCTGAAGCTTTCTTT
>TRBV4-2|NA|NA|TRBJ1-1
CASSPPTGRAAFF
TGTGCCAGCAGCCCCCCCACGGGGAGGGCAGCTTTCTTT
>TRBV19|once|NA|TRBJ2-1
CASSIRSYNEQFF
TGTGCCAGTAGTATACGTTCCTACAATGAGCAGTTCTTC
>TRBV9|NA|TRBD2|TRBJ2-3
CASSVGPSGGADTQYF
TGTGCCAGCAGCGTAGGGCCTAGCGGCGGCGCAGATACGCAGTATTTT
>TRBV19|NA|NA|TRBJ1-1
CASSIGSLNTEAFF
TGTGCCAGTAGTATAGGATCGCTAAACACTGAAGCTTTCTTT
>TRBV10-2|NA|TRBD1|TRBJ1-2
CASSEGTGYYGYTF
TGCGCCAGCAGTGAGGGGACAGGGTACTATGGCTACACCTTC
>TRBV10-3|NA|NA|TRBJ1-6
CAIRDNNSPLHF
TGTGCCATCAGAGACAATAATTCACCCCTCCACTTT
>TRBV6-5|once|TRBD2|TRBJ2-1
CASRTSGRVGEQFF
TGTGCCAGCAGGACGAGCGGGAGGGTAGGTGAGCAGTTCTTC
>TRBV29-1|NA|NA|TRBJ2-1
CSVEETTEQFF
TGCAGCGTTGAAGAGACAACCGAGCAGTTCTTC
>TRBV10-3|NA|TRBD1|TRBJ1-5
CAISEGGQGAPQHF
TGTGCCATCAGTGAAGGGGGACAGGGTGCGCCCCAGCATTTT
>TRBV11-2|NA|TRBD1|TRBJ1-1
CASSCPGTGVCTEAFF
TGTGCCAGCAGCTGCCCGGGGACAGGGGTCTGCACTGAAGCTTTCTTT
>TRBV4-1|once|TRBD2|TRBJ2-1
CASSPSGVYNEQFF
TGCGCCAGCAGCCCTAGCGGAGTCTACAATGAGCAGTTCTTC
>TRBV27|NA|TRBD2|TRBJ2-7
CASGWTGGPYEQYF
TGTGCCAGCGGCTGGACGGGAGGCCCCTACGAGCAGTACTTC
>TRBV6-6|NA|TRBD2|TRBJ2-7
CASSLAGHPYEQYF
TGTGCCAGCAGCCTAGCGGGGCACCCCTACGAGCAGTACTTC
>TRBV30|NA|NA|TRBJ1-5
CAWSDTGFSNQPQHF
TGTGCCTGGAGTGATACAGGATTTAGCAATCAGCCCCAGCATTTT
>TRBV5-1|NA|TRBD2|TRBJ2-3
CASSLAAGGVDTQYF
TGCGCCAGCAGCTTGGCCGCGGGAGGAGTGGATACGCAGTATTTT
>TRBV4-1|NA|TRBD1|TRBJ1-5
CASSSGQGPNQPQHF
TGCGCCAGCAGTTCGGGACAGGGTCCGAATCAGCCCCAGCATTTT
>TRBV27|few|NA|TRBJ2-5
CASSFGGVGETQYF
TGTGCCAGCAGTTTCGGCGGGGTTGGGGAGACCCAGTACTTC
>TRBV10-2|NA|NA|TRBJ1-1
CASSLDMNTEAFF
TGCGCCAGCAGTTTGGACATGAACACTGAAGCTTTCTTT
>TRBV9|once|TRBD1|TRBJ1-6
CASSARGDRVNNSPLHF
TGTGCCAGCAGCGCGAGGGGGGACAGGGTCAATAATTCACCCCTCCACTTT
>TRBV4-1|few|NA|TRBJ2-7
CASSQDPHRTYEQYF
TGCGCCAGCAGCCAAGATCCGCACAGAACCTACGAGCAGTACTTC
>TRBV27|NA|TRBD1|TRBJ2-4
CASSGPGQPKNIQYF
TGTGCCAGCAGTGGACCGGGACAGCCCAAAAACATTCAGTACTTC
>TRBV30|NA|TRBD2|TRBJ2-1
CAWSLAEEVYNEQFF
TGTGCCTGGAGTCTAGCGGAGGAGGTATACAATGAGCAGTTCTTC